A selection of T cell receptor beta chains follows, all from one sample in a study of T cells in Graves' hyperthyroidism and ophthalmopathy. Each CDR3 protein is one row after TCRdb ran MiXCR on the multiplex PCR reads. The sample records under 400,000 distinct CDR3 sequences, roughly 15% being singletons. The sample taken for sequencing was blood. The receptors come from a woman in her sixties or seventies with Graves' ophthalmopathy. Each CDR3 is given with its conserved first and last residue. Fields, in order: J gene, V gene, CDR3 protein.

>TRBJ2-7|TRBV5-1
CASSLLAGGASEQYF
>TRBJ2-1|TRBV11-2
CASSLVGGRVYNEQFF
>TRBJ2-1|TRBV27
CASSFWDRVSINEQFF
>TRBJ2-1|TRBV6-1
CASSDSEYNEQFF
>TRBJ2-3|TRBV20-1
CSAGVLSTDTQYF
>TRBJ1-2|TRBV6-2/TRBV6-3
CAIWQGHGYTF
>TRBJ2-6|TRBV28
CASGYLAGSPSGANVLTF
>TRBJ1-2|TRBV11-2
CASSPGQGRDYGYTF
>TRBJ2-7|TRBV2
CASSVGREDFYEQYF
>TRBJ2-7|TRBV29-1
CSVGAGSVSEQYF
>TRBJ1-5|TRBV7-6
CASSISDREWDNQPQHF
>TRBJ1-5|TRBV2
CASSADRGTGNQPQHF
>TRBJ2-5|TRBV24-1
CATSDLLRETQYF
>TRBJ2-7|TRBV20-1
CSAIRGRPPYEQYF
>TRBJ2-7|TRBV11-2
CASSPGGEGEQYF
>TRBJ2-1|TRBV2
CASSGRGPRPFF
>TRBJ2-7|TRBV7-9
CASSDGLADYEQYF
>TRBJ2-2|TRBV12-3/TRBV12-4
CASRLTGTSGTTGELFF
>TRBJ2-5|TRBV27
CASSPGLAGGPGAQYF
>TRBJ2-5|TRBV10-2
CASSEPSGNPQETQYF
>TRBJ2-3|TRBV25-1
CASSDYGAGGTDTQYF
>TRBJ1-1|TRBV7-9
CASSSTYRRTEAFF
>TRBJ2-3|TRBV7-2
CATTRRDTQYF